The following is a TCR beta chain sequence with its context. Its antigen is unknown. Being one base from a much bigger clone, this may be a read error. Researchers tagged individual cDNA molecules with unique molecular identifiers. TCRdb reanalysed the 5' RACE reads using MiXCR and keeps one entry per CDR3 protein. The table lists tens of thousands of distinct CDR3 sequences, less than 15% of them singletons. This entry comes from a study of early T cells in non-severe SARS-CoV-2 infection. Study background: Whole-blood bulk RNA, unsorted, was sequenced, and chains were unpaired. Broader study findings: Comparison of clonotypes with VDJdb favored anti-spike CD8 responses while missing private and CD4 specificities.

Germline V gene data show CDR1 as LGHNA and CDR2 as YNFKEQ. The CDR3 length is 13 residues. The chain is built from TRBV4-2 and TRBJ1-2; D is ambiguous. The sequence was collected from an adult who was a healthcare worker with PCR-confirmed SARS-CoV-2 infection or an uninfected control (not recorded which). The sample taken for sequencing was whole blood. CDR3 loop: CASSQAGNYSYTF. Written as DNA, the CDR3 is TGTGCCAGCAGCCAAGCGGGGAACTATAGCTACACCTTC.